This TCR beta chain was sequenced in a study of shared clonotypes between healthy human individuals. Details on this clone: Its cognate antigen is unknown.

Notes on the study in general: Although depth was large, rarefaction showed that sequencing of the sorted subsets was incomplete. Blood alone was sampled, and tissue repertoires likely differ.

With 5 bases removed from V and 0 bases from J, the gap between germline ends came to 17 bases. CDR1 MNHEY and CDR2 SMNVEV come from the germline V gene (reference sequence). This CDR3 contains 17 residues. Terminally differentiated effector memory CD45RA+ cells were excluded by CCR7 positive selection of CD45RO-negative cells. All donors were healthy HIV-negative adults lacking recent acute infections or vaccinations. Here immunoSEQ multiplex PCR was the method, and the copy in TCRdb shows in-frame clones only, minus some. This sample yields under 700,000 clones, of which roughly 95% are seen a single time; approximately 0.11% belongs to the top ten.

The sequencing input was naive CD8+ T cells sorted from blood. V and J are TRBV27 and TRBJ2-1; D is possibly TRBD2 (6 bases). This TCR was sampled from a woman in her 30s in good health. The CDR3 sequence: CASSPRGSGSSYNEQFF. The CDR3 DNA is TGTGCCAGCAGTCCCCGGGGGAGCGGGTCCTCCTACAATGAGCAGTTCTTC.